This TCR beta chain was profiled in a study of OX40 agonist ivuxolimab in advanced cancers. Whole-study findings and limits: Clonal expansion was seen in CD4+ and CD8+ blood T cells by week 6 at 0.1 to 3.0 mg/kg.

Patients were ruled out by autoimmune disease history or systemic immunosuppression. Collection of blood occurred at baseline, at cycle 4 day 1, and at cycle 7 day 1. This CDR3 spans 13 amino acids. The ends were cut back, 1 base at V and 9 bases at J, with 11 bases in the middle. Per germline, CDR1 SGDLS and CDR2 YYNGEE. Note on this clone: What it recognizes is unknown.

Sequencing used immunoSEQ multiplex PCR; TCRdb keeps in-frame clones, though not all of them. The sample yields 77,000 or so clones, 90% seen once. This chain uses TRBV9 with TRBJ2-1; no clear D. This sequence originates from an adult with an advanced solid tumor such as melanoma, head and neck, liver or kidney cancer. Sequenced material: CD4+ or CD8+ T cells sorted from blood, taken in a trial of the OX40 agonist ivuxolimab. The CDR3 DNA follows: TGTGCCAGCAGCGTATCAAGCTATGTTGAGCAGTTCTTC. Translation gives CASSVSSYVEQFF. The full variable domain, in which reference TRBV9 and TRBJ2-1 provide the parts outside the CDR3, is DSGVTQTPKHLITATGQRVTLRCSPRSGDLSVYWYQQSLDQGLQFLIQYYNGEERAKGNILERFSAQQFPDLHSELNLSSLELGDSALYFCASSVSSYVEQFFGPGTRLTVL.